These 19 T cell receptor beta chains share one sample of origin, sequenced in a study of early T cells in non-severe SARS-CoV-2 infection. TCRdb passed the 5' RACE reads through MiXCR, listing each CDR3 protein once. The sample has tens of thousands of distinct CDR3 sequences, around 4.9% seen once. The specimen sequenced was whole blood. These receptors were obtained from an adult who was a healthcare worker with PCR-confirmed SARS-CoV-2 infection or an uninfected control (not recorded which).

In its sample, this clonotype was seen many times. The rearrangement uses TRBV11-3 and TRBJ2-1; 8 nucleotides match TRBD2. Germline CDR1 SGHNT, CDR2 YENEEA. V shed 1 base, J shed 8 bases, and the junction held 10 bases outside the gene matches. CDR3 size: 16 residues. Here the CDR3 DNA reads TGTGCCAGCAGCTTAGGTCCAGCGGGAGTACTCGATGAGCAGTTCTTC. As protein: CASSLGPAGVLDEQFF. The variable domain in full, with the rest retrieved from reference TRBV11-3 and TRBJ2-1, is EAGVVQSPRYKIIEKKQPVAFWCNPISGHNTLYWYLQNLGQGPELLIRYENEEAVDDSQLPKDRFSAERLKGVDSTLKIQPAELGDSAVYLCASSLGPAGVLDEQFFGPGTRLTVL.

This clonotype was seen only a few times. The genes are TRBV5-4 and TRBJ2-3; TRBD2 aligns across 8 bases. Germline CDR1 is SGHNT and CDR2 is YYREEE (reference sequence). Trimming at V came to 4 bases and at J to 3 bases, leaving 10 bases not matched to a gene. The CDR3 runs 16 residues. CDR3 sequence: CASSPQPAGVTDTQYF. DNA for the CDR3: TGTGCCAGCAGCCCTCAGCCAGCGGGAGTTACAGATACGCAGTATTTT.

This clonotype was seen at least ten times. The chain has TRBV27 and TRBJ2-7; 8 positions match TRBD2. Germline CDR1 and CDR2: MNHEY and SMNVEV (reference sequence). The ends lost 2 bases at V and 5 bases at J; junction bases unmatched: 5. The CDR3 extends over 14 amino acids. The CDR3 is CASSLGTRQHEQYF. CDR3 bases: TGTGCCAGCAGTTTAGGGACTAGACAGCACGAGCAGTACTTC.

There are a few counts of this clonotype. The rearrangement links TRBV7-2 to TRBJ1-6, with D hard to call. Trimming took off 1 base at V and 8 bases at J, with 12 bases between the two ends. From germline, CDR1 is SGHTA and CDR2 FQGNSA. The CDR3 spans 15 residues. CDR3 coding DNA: TGTGCCAGCAGCTTAGAGGGCAGCCTTGATTCACCCCTCCACTTT. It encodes CASSLEGSLDSPLHF.

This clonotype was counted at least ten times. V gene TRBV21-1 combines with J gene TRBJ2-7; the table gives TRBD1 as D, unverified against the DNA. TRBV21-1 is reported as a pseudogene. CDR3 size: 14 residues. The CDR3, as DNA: TGTGCCAGCAGCCCTCGTCCGGGGGTCTACGAGCAGTACTTC. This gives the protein CASSPRPGVYEQYF.

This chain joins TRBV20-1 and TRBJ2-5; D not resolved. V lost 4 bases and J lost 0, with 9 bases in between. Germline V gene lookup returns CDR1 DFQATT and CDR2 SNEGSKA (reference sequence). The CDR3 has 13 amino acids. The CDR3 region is CSAKYSYQETQYF. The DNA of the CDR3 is TGCAGTGCTAAGTATTCGTACCAAGAGACCCAGTACTTC.

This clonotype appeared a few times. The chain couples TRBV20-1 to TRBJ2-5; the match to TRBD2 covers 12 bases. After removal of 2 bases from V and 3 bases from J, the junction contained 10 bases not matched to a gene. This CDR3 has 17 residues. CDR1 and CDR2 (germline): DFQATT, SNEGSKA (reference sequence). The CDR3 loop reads CSARSWTSGARKETQYF. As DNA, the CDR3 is TGCAGTGCTAGATCGTGGACTAGCGGGGCCCGGAAAGAGACCCAGTACTTC.

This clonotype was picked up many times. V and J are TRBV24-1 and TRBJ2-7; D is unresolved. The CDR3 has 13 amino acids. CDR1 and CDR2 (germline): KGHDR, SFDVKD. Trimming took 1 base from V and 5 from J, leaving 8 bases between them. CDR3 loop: CATSDFPGHEQYF. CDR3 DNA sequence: TGTGCCACCAGTGATTTCCCAGGCCACGAGCAGTACTTC.

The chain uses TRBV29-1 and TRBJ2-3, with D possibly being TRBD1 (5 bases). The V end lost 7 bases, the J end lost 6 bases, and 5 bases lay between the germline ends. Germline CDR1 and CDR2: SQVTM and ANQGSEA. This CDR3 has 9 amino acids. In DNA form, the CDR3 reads TGCAGCGCAGGGGATACGCAGTATTTT. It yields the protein CSAGDTQYF.

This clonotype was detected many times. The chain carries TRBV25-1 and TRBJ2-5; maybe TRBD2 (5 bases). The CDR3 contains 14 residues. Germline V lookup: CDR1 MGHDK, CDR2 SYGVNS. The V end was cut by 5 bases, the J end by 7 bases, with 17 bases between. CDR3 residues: CASSSGPRSGTQYF. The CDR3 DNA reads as TGTGCCAGCAGTTCCGGTCCACGGAGCGGGACCCAGTACTTC.

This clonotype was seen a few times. The CDR3 DNA follows: TGTGCCAGCTCACCTTCGGGGGGGCGAGACACTGAAGCTTTCTTT. As protein: CASSPSGGRDTEAFF. This sequence joins TRBV18 and TRBJ1-1; the D gene is possibly TRBD1 (6 bases). The CDR3 length is 15 residues. Germline CDR1 is KGHSH and CDR2 is LQKENI. The ends were cut back, 3 bases at V and 3 bases at J, with 14 bases in the middle.

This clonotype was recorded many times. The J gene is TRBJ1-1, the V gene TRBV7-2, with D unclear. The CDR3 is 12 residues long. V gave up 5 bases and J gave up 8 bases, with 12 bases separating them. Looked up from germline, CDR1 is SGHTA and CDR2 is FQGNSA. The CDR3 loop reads CASSPMPTEAFF. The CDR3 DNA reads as TGTGCCAGCAGCCCTATGCCGACCGAAGCTTTCTTT.

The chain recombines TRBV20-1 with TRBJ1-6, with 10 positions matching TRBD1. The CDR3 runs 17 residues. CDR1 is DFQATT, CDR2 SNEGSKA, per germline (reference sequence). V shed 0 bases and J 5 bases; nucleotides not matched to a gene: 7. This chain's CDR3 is CSARDLGGQGNNSPLHF. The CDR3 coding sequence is TGCAGTGCTAGAGATCTGGGGGGACAGGGGAATAATTCACCCCTCCACTTT.

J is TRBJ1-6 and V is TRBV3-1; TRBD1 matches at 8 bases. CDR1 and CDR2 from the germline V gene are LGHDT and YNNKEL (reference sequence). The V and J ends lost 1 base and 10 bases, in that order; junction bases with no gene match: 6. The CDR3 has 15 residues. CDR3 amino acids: CASSQGYRGDSPLHF. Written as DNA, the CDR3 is TGTGCCAGCAGCCAAGGGTACAGGGGGGACTCACCCCTCCACTTT. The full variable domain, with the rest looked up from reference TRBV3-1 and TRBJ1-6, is DTAVSQTPKYLVTQMGNDKSIKCEQNLGHDTMYWYKQDSKKFLKIMFSYNNKELIINETVPNRFSPKSPDKAHLNLHINSLELGDSAVYFCASSQGYRGDSPLHFGNGTRLTVT.

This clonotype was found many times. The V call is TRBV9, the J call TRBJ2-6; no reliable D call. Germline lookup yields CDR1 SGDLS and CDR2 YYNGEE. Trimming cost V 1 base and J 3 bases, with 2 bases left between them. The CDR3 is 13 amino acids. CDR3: CASSVSGANVLTF. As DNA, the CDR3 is TGTGCCAGCAGCGTAAGTGGGGCCAACGTCCTGACTTTC.

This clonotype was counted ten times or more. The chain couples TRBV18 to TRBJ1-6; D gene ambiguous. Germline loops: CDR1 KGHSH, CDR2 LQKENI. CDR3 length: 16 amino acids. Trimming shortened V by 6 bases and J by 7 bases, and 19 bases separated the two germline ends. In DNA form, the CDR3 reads TGTGCCAGCTCCCCAGTAGGGAGTAAAGGGAATTCACCCCTCCACTTT. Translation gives CASSPVGSKGNSPLHF.

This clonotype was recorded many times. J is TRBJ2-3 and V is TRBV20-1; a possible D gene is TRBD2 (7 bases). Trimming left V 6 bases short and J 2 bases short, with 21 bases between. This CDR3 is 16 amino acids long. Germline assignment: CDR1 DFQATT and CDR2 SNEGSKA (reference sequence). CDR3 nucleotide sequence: TGCAGTGCCGCATCCCCCGCGGCGGGGGCCACAGATACGCAGTATTTT. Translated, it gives CSAASPAAGATDTQYF.

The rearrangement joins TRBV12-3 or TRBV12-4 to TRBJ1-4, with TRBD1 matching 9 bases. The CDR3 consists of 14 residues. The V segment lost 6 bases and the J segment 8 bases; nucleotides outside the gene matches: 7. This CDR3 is CASRGTGTWEKLFF. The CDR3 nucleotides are TGTGCCAGCAGGGGGACAGGGACTTGGGAAAAACTGTTTTTT.

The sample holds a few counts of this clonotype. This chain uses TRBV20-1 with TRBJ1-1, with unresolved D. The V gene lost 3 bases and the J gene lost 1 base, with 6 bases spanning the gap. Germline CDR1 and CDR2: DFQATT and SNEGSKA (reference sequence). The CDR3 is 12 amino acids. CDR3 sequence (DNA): TGCAGTGCTAGGCAGGCGAACACTGAAGCTTTCTTT. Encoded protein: CSARQANTEAFF.